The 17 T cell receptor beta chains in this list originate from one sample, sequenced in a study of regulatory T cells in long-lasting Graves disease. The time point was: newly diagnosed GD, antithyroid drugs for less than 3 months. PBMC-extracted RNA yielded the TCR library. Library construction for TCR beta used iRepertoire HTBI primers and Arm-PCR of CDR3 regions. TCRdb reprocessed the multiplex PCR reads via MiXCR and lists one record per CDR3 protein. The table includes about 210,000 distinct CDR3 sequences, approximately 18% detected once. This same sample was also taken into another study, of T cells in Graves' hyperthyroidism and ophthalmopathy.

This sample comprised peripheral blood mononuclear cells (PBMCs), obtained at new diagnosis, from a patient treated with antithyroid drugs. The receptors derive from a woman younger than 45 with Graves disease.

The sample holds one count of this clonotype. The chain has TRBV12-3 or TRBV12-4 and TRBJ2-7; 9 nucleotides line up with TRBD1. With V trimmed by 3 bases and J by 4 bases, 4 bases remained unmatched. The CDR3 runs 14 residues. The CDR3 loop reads CASSLGQGWYEQYF. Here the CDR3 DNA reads TGTGCCAGCAGTTTGGGACAGGGTTGGTACGAGCAGTACTTC.

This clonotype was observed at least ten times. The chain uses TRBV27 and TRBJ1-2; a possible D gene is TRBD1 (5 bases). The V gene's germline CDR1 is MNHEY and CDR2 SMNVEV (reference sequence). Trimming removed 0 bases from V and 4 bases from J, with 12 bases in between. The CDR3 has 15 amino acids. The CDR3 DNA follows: TGTGCCAGCAGTTTATCTGGCAGGGAAGGCTATGGCTACACCTTC. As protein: CASSLSGREGYGYTF.

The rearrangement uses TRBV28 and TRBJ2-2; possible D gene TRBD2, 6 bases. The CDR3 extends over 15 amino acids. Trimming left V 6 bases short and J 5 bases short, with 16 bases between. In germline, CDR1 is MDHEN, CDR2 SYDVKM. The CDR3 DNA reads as TGTGCCAGCAGCTGGGGGGAGTTCGGGACCGGGGAGCTGTTTTTT. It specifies CASSWGEFGTGELFF.

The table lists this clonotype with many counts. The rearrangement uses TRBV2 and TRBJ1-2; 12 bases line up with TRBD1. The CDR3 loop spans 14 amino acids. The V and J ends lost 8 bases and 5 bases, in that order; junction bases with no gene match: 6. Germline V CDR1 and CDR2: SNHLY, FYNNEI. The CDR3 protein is CASGGTGGNYGYTF. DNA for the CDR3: TGTGCCAGCGGCGGGACAGGGGGCAATTATGGCTACACCTTC.

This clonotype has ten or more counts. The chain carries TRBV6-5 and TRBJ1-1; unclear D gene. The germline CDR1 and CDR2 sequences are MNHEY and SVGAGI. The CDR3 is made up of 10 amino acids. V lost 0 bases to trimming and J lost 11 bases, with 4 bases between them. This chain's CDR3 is CASSYSEAFF. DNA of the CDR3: TGTGCCAGCAGTTACTCCGAGGCTTTCTTT.

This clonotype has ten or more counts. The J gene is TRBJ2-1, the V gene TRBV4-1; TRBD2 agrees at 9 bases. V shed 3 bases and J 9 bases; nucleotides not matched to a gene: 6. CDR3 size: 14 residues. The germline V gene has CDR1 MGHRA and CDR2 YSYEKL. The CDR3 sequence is CASSHTSGLIEQFF. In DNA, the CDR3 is TGCGCCAGCAGCCACACTAGCGGGCTTATTGAGCAGTTCTTC.

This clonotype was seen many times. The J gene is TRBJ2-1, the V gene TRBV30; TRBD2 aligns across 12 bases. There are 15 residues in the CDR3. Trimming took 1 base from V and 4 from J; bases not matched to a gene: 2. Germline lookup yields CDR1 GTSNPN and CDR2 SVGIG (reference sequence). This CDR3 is CAWSAGTSGYNEQFF. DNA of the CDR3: TGTGCCTGGAGTGCTGGGACTAGCGGGTACAATGAGCAGTTCTTC.

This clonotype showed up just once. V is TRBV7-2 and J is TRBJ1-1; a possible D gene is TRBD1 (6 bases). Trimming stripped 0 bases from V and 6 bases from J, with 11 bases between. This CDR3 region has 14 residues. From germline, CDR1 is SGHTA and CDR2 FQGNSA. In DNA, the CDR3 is TGTGCCAGCAGCTTAGCCGGGACATTCCCTGAAGCTTTCTTT. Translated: CASSLAGTFPEAFF. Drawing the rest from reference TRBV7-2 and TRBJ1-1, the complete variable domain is GAGVSQSPSNKVTEKGKDVELRCDPISGHTALYWYRQSLGQGLEFLIYFQGNSAPDKSGLPSDRFSAERTGGSVSTLTIQRTQQEDSAVYLCASSLAGTFPEAFFGQGTRLTVV.

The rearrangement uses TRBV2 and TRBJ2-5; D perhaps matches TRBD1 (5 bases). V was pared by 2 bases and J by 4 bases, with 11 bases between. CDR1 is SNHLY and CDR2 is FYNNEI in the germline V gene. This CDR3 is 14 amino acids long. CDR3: CASSERGRVETQYF. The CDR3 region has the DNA TGTGCCAGCAGTGAAAGGGGCAGGGTAGAGACCCAGTACTTC.

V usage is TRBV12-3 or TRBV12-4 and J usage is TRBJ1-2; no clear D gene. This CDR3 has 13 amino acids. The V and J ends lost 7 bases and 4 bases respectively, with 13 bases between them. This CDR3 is CASTGRPSYGYTF. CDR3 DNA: TGTGCCAGCACCGGTCGGCCATCCTATGGCTACACCTTC.

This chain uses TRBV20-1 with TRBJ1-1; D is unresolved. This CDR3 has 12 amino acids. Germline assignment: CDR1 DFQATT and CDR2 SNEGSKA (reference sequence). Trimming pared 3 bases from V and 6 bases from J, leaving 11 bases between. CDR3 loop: CSARKLSAEAFF. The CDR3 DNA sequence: TGCAGTGCTAGGAAGTTGTCGGCTGAAGCTTTCTTT.

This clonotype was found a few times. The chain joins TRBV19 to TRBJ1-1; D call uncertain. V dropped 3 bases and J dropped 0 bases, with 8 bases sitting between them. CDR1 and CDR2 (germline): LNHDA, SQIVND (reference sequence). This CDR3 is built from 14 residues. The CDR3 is CASSMSSLNTEAFF. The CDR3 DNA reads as TGTGCCAGTAGTATGTCTAGCCTGAACACTGAAGCTTTCTTT.

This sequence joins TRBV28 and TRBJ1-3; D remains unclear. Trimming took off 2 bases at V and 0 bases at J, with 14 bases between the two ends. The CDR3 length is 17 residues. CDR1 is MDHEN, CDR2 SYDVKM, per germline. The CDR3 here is CASSLRLLPYSGNTIYF. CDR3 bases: TGTGCCAGCAGTTTACGACTACTACCCTACTCTGGAAACACCATATATTTT.

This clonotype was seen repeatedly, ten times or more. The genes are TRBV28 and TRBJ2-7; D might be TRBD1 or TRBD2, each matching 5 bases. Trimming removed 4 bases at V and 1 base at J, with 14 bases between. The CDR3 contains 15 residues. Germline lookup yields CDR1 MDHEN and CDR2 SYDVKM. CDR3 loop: CASSSTWDVSYEQYF. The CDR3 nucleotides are TGTGCCAGCAGTTCGACCTGGGACGTTTCCTACGAGCAGTACTTC.

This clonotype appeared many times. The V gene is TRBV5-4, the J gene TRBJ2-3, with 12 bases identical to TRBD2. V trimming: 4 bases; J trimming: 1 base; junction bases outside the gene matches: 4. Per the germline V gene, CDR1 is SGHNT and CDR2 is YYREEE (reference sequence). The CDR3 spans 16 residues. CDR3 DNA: TGTGCCAGCAGCAGTGGACTAGCGGGGCGCACAGATACGCAGTATTTT. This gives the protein CASSSGLAGRTDTQYF.

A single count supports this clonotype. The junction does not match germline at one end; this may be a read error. The CDR3 DNA reads as TGTGCCAGCAGTCCCCCTGGGGTGCAACAAGAGTCCCAGTACTTC. It translates to CASSPPGVQQESQYF. The V call is TRBV12-3 or TRBV12-4, the J call TRBJ2-5, with D unclear. This CDR3 is 15 amino acids long.

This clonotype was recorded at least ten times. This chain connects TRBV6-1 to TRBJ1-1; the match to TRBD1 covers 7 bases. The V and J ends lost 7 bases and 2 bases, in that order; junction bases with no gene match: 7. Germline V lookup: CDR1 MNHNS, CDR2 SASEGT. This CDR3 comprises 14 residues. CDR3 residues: CASILQGYNTEAFF. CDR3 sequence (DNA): TGTGCCAGCATTCTACAGGGGTATAACACTGAAGCTTTCTTT.